This T cell receptor beta chain was captured by sequencing in a study of blood T cells in healthy people across ages. It was with a sample-barcoded 5' primer and a J-beta primer mix that a second PCR of about 6 to 12 cycles was run. TCRdb fed the 5' RACE reads into MiXCR, producing one record per CDR3 protein. The sample shows about 2 million distinct CDR3 sequences, about 50% of them seen only once. V was cut by 4 bases and J by 3 bases, with 19 bases left in between. The CDR3 extends over 16 amino acids. Germline V CDR1 and CDR2: SGHRS, YFSETQ. J is TRBJ2-5 and V is TRBV5-1, with D unresolved. The source material was blood. This TCR was sampled from a woman aged 40 to 50 in good health. DNA for the CDR3: TGCGCCAGCAGCGTTCCCTTTAAGGGTTTGGAAGAGACCCAGTACTTC. This sequence encodes CASSVPFKGLEETQYF. Filled out from reference TRBV5-1 and TRBJ2-5, the complete variable domain reads KAGVTQTPRYLIKTRGQQVTLSCSPISGHRSVSWYQQTPGQGLQFLFEYFSETQRNKGNFPGRFSGRQFSNSRSEMNVSTLELGDSALYLCASSVPFKGLEETQYFGPGTRLLVL.